These 20 T cell receptor beta chains originate from one sample sequenced in a study of response to subunit inactivated influenza vaccine. TCRdb ran MiXCR on the RT-PCR reads and lists one entry per CDR3 protein. Of under 500,000 distinct CDR3 sequences in the sample, roughly 9.7% were seen once. The sample here was PBMCs from blood, taken 45 days after vaccination. The source of these receptors is a man in his fifties who received an inactivated influenza vaccine.

In its sample, this clonotype was seen many times. The chain is built from TRBV7-2 and TRBJ1-2; the match to TRBD1 covers 7 bases. Germline lookup yields CDR1 SGHTA and CDR2 FQGNSA. This CDR3 contains 14 residues. The V gene end was trimmed by 5 bases and the J gene end by 6 bases; junction bases not matched to a gene: 9. The CDR3 DNA reads TGTGCCAGCAGCCCCCGACAGGGATTGAATGGCTACACCTTC. Translating gives CASSPRQGLNGYTF.

The rearrangement joins TRBV7-9 to TRBJ2-7; the D gene is possibly TRBD2 (6 bases). This CDR3 is built from 15 residues. V lost 5 bases, J lost 4 bases, and 18 bases lay in between. CDR1 is SEHNR, CDR2 FQNEAQ, per germline (reference sequence). The CDR3 DNA follows: TGTGCCAGCAGCCGCCCCGGGGGTGATAGTTACGAGCAGTACTTC. Protein: CASSRPGGDSYEQYF.

CDR3 residues: CASSQGTGVSYEQYF. The CDR3 DNA sequence: TGCGCCAGCAGCCAAGGGACAGGGGTATCCTACGAGCAGTACTTC. This chain links TRBV4-3 with TRBJ2-7, with 9 bases that match TRBD1. V lost 1 base and J lost 1; bases outside the gene matches: 2. Germline CDR1 is LGHNA and CDR2 is YSLEER. There are 15 residues in the CDR3.

Only a few counts were recorded for this clonotype. The V gene is TRBV5-1, the J gene TRBJ1-5; TRBD1 is a possible D gene (5 bases). V was trimmed by 4 bases and J by 6 bases, leaving 17 bases between them. Germline V gives CDR1 SGHRS, CDR2 YFSETQ. The CDR3 is made up of 15 amino acids. DNA for the CDR3: TGCGCCAGCAGCCGTCAGGCCGGGACGAGTCAGCCCCAGCATTTT. Protein: CASSRQAGTSQPQHF.

This clonotype was counted many times. V and J are TRBV12-3 or TRBV12-4 and TRBJ2-3, with D unclear. The V end lost 6 bases, the J end lost 0 bases, and 13 bases lay between the germline ends. The CDR3 has 15 residues. The CDR3 region has the DNA TGTGCCAGCAGCCGGGCCCCTGCTAGCACAGATACGCAGTATTTT. This sequence encodes CASSRAPASTDTQYF.

This clonotype was picked up a small number of times. The genes are TRBV6-1 and TRBJ1-1, with D unclear. Trimming cost V 7 bases and J 5 bases, with 23 bases left between them. This CDR3 has 16 residues. Germline loops: CDR1 MNHNS, CDR2 SASEGT. CDR3 residues: CASNGHNIRAGTEAFF. CDR3 sequence (DNA): TGTGCCAGCAACGGTCACAACATAAGGGCTGGAACTGAAGCTTTCTTT.

This clonotype has a count of ten or more. The V call is TRBV12-3 or TRBV12-4, the J call TRBJ2-1, with unresolved D. This CDR3 has 13 amino acids. V was pared by 5 bases and J by 0 bases, with 5 bases between. CDR3 region: CASSQSSYNEQFF. The CDR3 DNA reads TGTGCCAGCAGTCAGAGCTCCTACAATGAGCAGTTCTTC.

The V and J genes are TRBV20-1 and TRBJ1-2, with TRBD1 matching over 7 bases. The CDR3 has 13 residues. The trim removed 6 bases at V and 0 bases at J, leaving 4 bases unmatched. Germline CDR1 and CDR2: DFQATT and SNEGSKA (reference sequence). The CDR3 DNA reads TGCAGTGCGGAGGGGGCCGCTAACTATGGCTACACCTTC. Its protein is CSAEGAANYGYTF.

This sequence joins TRBV28 and TRBJ1-4, with a tentative D call TRBD1 (6 bases). Trimming pared 3 bases from V and 8 bases from J, leaving 25 bases between. The CDR3 has 18 residues. Looked up from germline, CDR1 is MDHEN and CDR2 is SYDVKM. In nucleotides, the CDR3 is TGTGCCAGCAGTTTCCCCGGGACACTACCCGTAAAGGAGGAAAAACTGTTTTTT. Amino acid sequence: CASSFPGTLPVKEEKLFF.

In this sample, this clonotype turned up a few times. The chain combines TRBV5-6 with TRBJ2-3, with D unclear. V was shortened by 5 bases and J by 0 bases, with 16 bases between the two germline ends. The CDR3 totals 16 residues. Germline V gene sequence: CDR1 SGHDT, CDR2 YYEEEE. The CDR3 protein is CASSPDGGTSTDTQYF. In nucleotides, the CDR3 is TGTGCCAGCAGTCCCGATGGCGGAACTAGCACAGATACGCAGTATTTT.

The V gene is TRBV20-1, the J gene TRBJ1-2, with 10 nucleotides matching TRBD1. The CDR3 is made up of 14 amino acids. The V and J ends lost 6 bases and 2 bases, in that order; junction bases with no gene match: 6. Germline assignment: CDR1 DFQATT and CDR2 SNEGSKA (reference sequence). For the CDR3, the DNA is TGCAGTGCCCCTGGACAGGGGGAAAACTATGGCTACACCTTC. Translation gives CSAPGQGENYGYTF.

This clonotype was observed many times. The CDR3 region has the DNA TGTGCCAGCAGCTTGAGGGAAAAAAACATTCAGTACTTC. It specifies CASSLREKNIQYF. This chain connects TRBV11-2 to TRBJ2-4, with D perhaps TRBD2 (5 bases). V was trimmed by 3 bases and J by 4 bases, leaving 7 bases between them. The CDR3 sequence is 13 residues long. Germline CDR1 SGHAT, CDR2 FQNNGV.

This clonotype has a count of ten or more. The chain combines TRBV10-3 with TRBJ2-1; D may be TRBD2 (7 bases). The V and J ends lost 11 bases and 5 bases respectively, with 16 bases between them. This CDR3 region has 13 residues. CDR1 ENHRY and CDR2 SYGVKD come from the germline V gene. CDR3 sequence: CAGGGRGDNEQFF. CDR3 DNA sequence: TGTGCCGGGGGCGGGAGAGGCGACAATGAGCAGTTCTTC.

The chain has TRBV20-1 and TRBJ2-5; tentatively, D is TRBD2 (7 bases). Germline lookup yields CDR1 DFQATT and CDR2 SNEGSKA (reference sequence). This CDR3 is 14 amino acids long. The ends were cut back, 3 bases at V and 3 bases at J, with 14 bases in the middle. DNA for the CDR3: TGCAGTGCTAGTCTGGGGGGGGCCAAAGAGACCCAGTACTTC. Its translation is CSASLGGAKETQYF.

The V and J genes are TRBV7-6 and TRBJ2-1; D might be TRBD1 (7 bases). V lost 4 bases and J 5 bases, leaving 24 bases between the germline ends. Germline CDR1 and CDR2: SGHVS and FNYEAQ. The CDR3 extends over 18 amino acids. CDR3 protein: CASSSTGFRGTSHNEQFF. CDR3 sequence (DNA): TGTGCCAGCAGCTCGACAGGGTTCCGGGGGACATCTCACAATGAGCAGTTCTTC.

This chain uses TRBV28 with TRBJ2-6; 7 nucleotides align to TRBD1. CDR1 MDHEN and CDR2 SYDVKM come from the germline V gene. The CDR3 is 17 residues long. With V trimmed by 2 bases and J by 1 base, 5 bases remained unmatched. For the CDR3, the DNA is TGTGCCAGCAGTTTACCCTACAGGGGATCTGGGGCCAACGTCCTGACTTTC. Amino acid sequence: CASSLPYRGSGANVLTF. The whole variable domain, remainder taken from reference TRBV28 and TRBJ2-6, is DVKVTQSSRYLVKRTGEKVFLECVQDMDHENMFWYRQDPGLGLRLIYFSYDVKMKEKGDIPEGYSVSREKKERFSLILESASTNQTSMYLCASSLPYRGSGANVLTFGAGSRLTVL.

This clonotype was observed many times. CDR3 DNA sequence: TGTGCCACCAAGGACAGGATCTCTGGGGCCAACGTCCTGACTTTC. As protein: CATKDRISGANVLTF. The rearrangement links TRBV15 to TRBJ2-6, with TRBD1 matching over 7 bases. This CDR3 comprises 15 residues. Germline CDR1 reads LNHNV; CDR2 reads YYDKDF (reference sequence). The V and J ends lost 7 bases and 0 bases, in that order; junction bases with no gene match: 3.

This clonotype has just a few counts. V is TRBV20-1 and J is TRBJ2-3, with TRBD1 identical over 10 bases. The CDR3 is 14 residues long. CDR1 DFQATT and CDR2 SNEGSKA come from the germline V gene (reference sequence). V shed 6 bases and J 3 bases; nucleotides not matched to a gene: 6. CDR3 bases: TGCAGTGCGTACCGGGACAGGGGTACAGATACGCAGTATTTT. Translated: CSAYRDRGTDTQYF.

This clonotype has more than one count but fewer than ten. The chain combines TRBV5-1 with TRBJ2-7, with TRBD2 as a possible D gene (6 bases). The ends were cut back, 3 bases at V and 5 bases at J, with 12 bases in the middle. The CDR3 totals 13 residues. Germline assignment: CDR1 SGHRS and CDR2 YFSETQ. This CDR3 is CASSSRGAHEQYF. CDR3 coding DNA: TGCGCCAGCAGCTCGCGGGGAGCCCACGAGCAGTACTTC.

This clonotype turned up a few times. V gene TRBV6-2 or TRBV6-3 combines with J gene TRBJ1-2; tentative D call: TRBD1 (6 bases). The germline gives CDR1 MNHEY, CDR2 SVGEGT. The CDR3 length is 14 residues. V lost 0 bases and J lost 4, with 9 bases in between. The CDR3 DNA follows: TGTGCCAGCAGTTACTCGAACAGGGCCTATGGCTACACCTTC. It specifies CASSYSNRAYGYTF.